This T cell receptor (beta chain) was captured by sequencing in a study of blood T cell repertoires in COVID-19. Germline CDR1 is LNHDA and CDR2 is SQIVND (reference sequence). This CDR3 comprises 13 residues. V was pared by 8 bases and J by 7 bases, with 15 bases between. Assay: immunoSEQ multiplex PCR; the TCRdb copy retains only in-frame clones and omits some. The table includes over 250,000 clones, approximately 91% detected once. The sequencing input was peripheral blood. The chain uses TRBV19 and TRBJ1-5, with D perhaps matching TRBD1 (5 bases). The receptor was derived from a woman aged 55-75 years with acute or convalescent COVID-19. CDR3 nucleotides: TGTGCCAGTCGCCCGATTTCAGGGCAGCCCCAGCATTTT. It specifies CASRPISGQPQHF.